The 32 T cell receptor beta chains given below trace back to one sample, sequenced in a study of human T cells and chemical hapten exposure. As to time point: patch test 1, 2 weeks after DPC sensitization. The treatment: therapeutic diphenylcyclopropenone sensitization with weekly scalp DPC. Via MiXCR, TCRdb re-called the RACE reads, giving one row per CDR3 protein. Of around 150,000 distinct CDR3 sequences in the sample, 13% to 15% were seen once. This material consisted of whole blood, taken in connection with sensitization to the hapten diphenylcyclopropenone (DPC). These receptors were collected from a woman aged 30 to 39 with alopecia areata. Some clones in this sample may be carry-over from other donors' samples.

Only a few counts were recorded for this clonotype. J is TRBJ1-6 and V is TRBV28; tentative D call: TRBD1 (5 bases). The CDR3 sequence is 14 residues long. Looked up from germline, CDR1 is MDHEN and CDR2 is SYDVKM. V shed 7 bases and J shed 7 bases, with 14 bases lying between them. The CDR3 DNA sequence: TGTGCCAGCAATTTCTCGGGGCGCAATTCACCCCTCCACTTT. This translates into CASNFSGRNSPLHF. Based on the CDR3 plus reference TRBV28 and TRBJ1-6, the full variable domain is DVKVTQSSRYLVKRTGEKVFLECVQDMDHENMFWYRQDPGLGLRLIYFSYDVKMKEKGDIPEGYSVSREKKERFSLILESASTNQTSMYLCASNFSGRNSPLHFGNGTRLTVT.

This clonotype has more than one count but fewer than ten. The chain combines TRBV20-1 with TRBJ2-7; 9 bases align to TRBD2. Germline lookup yields CDR1 DFQATT and CDR2 SNEGSKA (reference sequence). V was clipped by 3 bases and J by 2 bases; unmatched bases: 5. The CDR3 sequence is 14 residues long. The CDR3 bases are TGCAGTGCTAGTAGCGGGAGTGGACCCTACGAGCAGTACTTC. Its protein product is CSASSGSGPYEQYF.

This clonotype was found a few times. The CDR3 coding sequence is TGTGCCAGCACCCGAACCAGGGAATACACTGAAGCTTTCTTT. Amino acids: CASTRTREYTEAFF. This chain connects TRBV6-2 or TRBV6-3 to TRBJ1-1; tentatively, D is TRBD1 (5 bases). CDR1 is MNHEY and CDR2 is SVGEGT in the germline V gene. Deletions cut 7 bases from V and 3 bases from J, with 15 bases between. The CDR3 has 14 residues.

The V call is TRBV9, the J call TRBJ2-1; TRBD2 matches 8 bases. CDR1 is SGDLS, CDR2 YYNGEE, per germline. This CDR3 has 16 amino acids. The ends lost 3 bases at V and 2 bases at J; junction bases unmatched: 7. The CDR3 coding sequence is TGTGCCAGCAGCGAGGGTAGCGGGGCACCCTACAATGAGCAGTTCTTC. It specifies CASSEGSGAPYNEQFF. Full variable domain (remainder filled in from reference TRBV9 and TRBJ2-1): DSGVTQTPKHLITATGQRVTLRCSPRSGDLSVYWYQQSLDQGLQFLIQYYNGEERAKGNILERFSAQQFPDLHSELNLSSLELGDSALYFCASSEGSGAPYNEQFFGPGTRLTVL.

The gene calls are TRBV20-1 and TRBJ2-3; D is uncertain. Germline V gives CDR1 DFQATT, CDR2 SNEGSKA (reference sequence). The CDR3 is 14 amino acids. V lost 0 bases and J lost 4, with 11 bases in between. The CDR3 DNA sequence: TGCAGTGCTAGAGATAGGATGGGCCCAGATACGCAGTATTTT. Its protein product is CSARDRMGPDTQYF.

The chain carries TRBV18 and TRBJ2-7; a weak D match, TRBD1 (6 bases). The V gene's germline CDR1 is KGHSH and CDR2 LQKENI. CDR3 size: 13 residues. V was clipped by 4 bases and J by 2 bases, with 9 bases between them. The CDR3, as DNA: TGTGCCAGCTCACAGGGGGAGCCCTACGAGCAGTACTTC. It translates to CASSQGEPYEQYF.

V usage is TRBV28 and J usage is TRBJ1-5, with a tentative D call TRBD1 (5 bases). CDR1 MDHEN and CDR2 SYDVKM come from the germline V gene. V was pared by 8 bases and J by 4 bases, with 9 bases between. This CDR3 spans 12 amino acids. Written as DNA, the CDR3 is TGTGCCAGCTTGACAGTAAATCAGCCCCAGCATTTT. Protein: CASLTVNQPQHF.

This clonotype was counted a few times. The V gene is TRBV7-2, the J gene TRBJ2-1, with TRBD2 matching 13 bases. Germline lookup yields CDR1 SGHTA and CDR2 FQGNSA. V dropped 3 bases and J dropped 9; count of bases not matched to a gene: 8. The CDR3 spans 16 residues. The CDR3, as DNA: TGTGCCAGCAGCTTTTTTACTAGCGGGGGGGCACGTGAGCAGTTCTTC. It encodes CASSFFTSGGAREQFF.

This clonotype was recorded a few times. The V and J genes are TRBV7-8 and TRBJ2-1, with TRBD2 identical over 11 bases. The V gene's germline CDR1 is SGHVS and CDR2 FQNEAQ. V lost 0 bases, J lost 1 base, and 8 bases stayed unmatched. The length of the CDR3 is 19 residues. The CDR3 nucleotides read TGTGCCAGCAGCTTAGCCACTAGCGGGAGATCAAGGTCCTACAATGAGCAGTTCTTC. This codes for CASSLATSGRSRSYNEQFF.

The CDR3 protein is CASSQDLAGETTGELFF. The CDR3 DNA reads as TGTGCCAGCAGCCAAGATCTAGCGGGGGAGACCACCGGGGAGCTGTTTTTT. The chain recombines TRBV3-1 with TRBJ2-2; 10 bases are shared with TRBD2. The CDR3 is 17 amino acids. The germline V gene has CDR1 LGHDT and CDR2 YNNKEL (reference sequence). J was trimmed by 4 bases and V by 0 bases; bases with no gene match: 5.

This clonotype came up many times. The V gene is TRBV7-6, the J gene TRBJ2-5; tentative D call: TRBD1 (6 bases). The CDR3 extends over 14 amino acids. CDR1 and CDR2 from the germline V gene are SGHVS and FNYEAQ. The ends were cut back, 5 bases at V and 5 bases at J, with 15 bases in the middle. The CDR3 coding sequence is TGTGCCAGCAGCCCAGGGGCGGTTTCGGAGACCCAGTACTTC. Translating gives CASSPGAVSETQYF.

This clonotype has more than one count but fewer than ten. CDR3 in DNA: TGTGCCACCAGCAGAGTTTTCAGTCGGGGGCAAGAGACCCAGTACTTC. This translates into CATSRVFSRGQETQYF. The chain has TRBV15 and TRBJ2-5; D might be TRBD2 (6 bases). CDR1 and CDR2 (germline): LNHNV, YYDKDF (reference sequence). Deletions cut 1 base from V and 2 bases from J, with 14 bases between. There are 16 residues in the CDR3.

This clonotype has ten or more counts. The V and J genes are TRBV11-2 and TRBJ2-3; D ambiguous. Germline V gives CDR1 SGHAT, CDR2 FQNNGV. Trimming left V 4 bases short and J 2 bases short, with 13 bases between. The CDR3 contains 15 residues. The CDR3: CASSSDWSYTDTQYF. CDR3 nucleotide sequence: TGTGCCAGCAGCTCAGACTGGTCTTACACAGATACGCAGTATTTT.

This clonotype was counted between two and nine times. J is TRBJ2-3 and V is TRBV7-2, with 13 bases lining up with TRBD2. CDR3 size: 17 residues. Losses at the gene ends were 4 bases for V and 6 bases for J; bases not matched to a gene: 10. CDR1 and CDR2 (germline): SGHTA, FQGNSA. CDR3 sequence reads: CASSSLGTSGAQDTQYF. The CDR3 DNA reads TGTGCCAGCAGCTCCCTAGGGACTAGCGGGGCGCAGGATACGCAGTATTTT.

This chain uses TRBV28 with TRBJ1-1, with D hard to call. The ends were cut back, 5 bases at V and 7 bases at J, with 17 bases in the middle. CDR3 size: 14 residues. The germline V gene has CDR1 MDHEN and CDR2 SYDVKM. The CDR3 reads CASSKRGTRHEAFF. As DNA, the CDR3 is TGTGCCAGCAGTAAACGCGGAACACGCCATGAAGCTTTCTTT.

The chain links TRBV27 to TRBJ2-7; 11 nucleotides match TRBD1. J gave up 6 bases and V 4 bases, and 5 bases lay outside the gene matches. In germline, CDR1 is MNHEY, CDR2 SMNVEV (reference sequence). The CDR3 spans 14 residues. This CDR3 reads CASSYGTGGSEQYF. The CDR3 DNA is TGTGCCAGCAGTTATGGGACAGGGGGAAGCGAGCAGTACTTC.

This clonotype was counted ten times or more. The CDR3 loop reads CASRHDGNYGYTF. The DNA for the CDR3 is TGTGCCAGCAGGCATGACGGGAACTATGGCTACACCTTC. This sequence joins TRBV28 and TRBJ1-2, with no clear D. Germline-derived CDR1 and CDR2 are MDHEN and SYDVKM. Trimming left V 6 bases short and J 2 bases short, with 10 bases between. This CDR3 is 13 amino acids long.

The chain uses TRBV7-8 and TRBJ2-5; D ambiguous. Germline lookup yields CDR1 SGHVS and CDR2 FQNEAQ. The CDR3 runs to 14 residues. Between the trimmed V and J ends, which lost 0 bases and 2 bases, there was a span of 7 bases. This CDR3 reads CASSLAPQQETQYF. CDR3 coding DNA: TGTGCCAGCAGCTTAGCCCCACAACAAGAGACCCAGTACTTC.

This rearrangement joins TRBV3-1 to TRBJ2-3; 8 bases fit TRBD2. Germline V lookup: CDR1 LGHDT, CDR2 YNNKEL (reference sequence). V lost 4 bases and J lost 3; bases outside the gene matches: 6. This CDR3 comprises 15 residues. CDR3 DNA: TGTGCCAGCAGCCTTACGGGGGGGCGGACAGATACGCAGTATTTT. Translation: CASSLTGGRTDTQYF.

The rearrangement uses TRBV29-1 and TRBJ2-5; 7 positions match TRBD1. The ends lost 2 bases at V and 9 bases at J; junction bases unmatched: 15. The CDR3 length is 15 residues. CDR1 SQVTM and CDR2 ANQGSEA come from the germline V gene. For the CDR3, the DNA is TGCAGCGTTGAACTTCAGGACAGGCCCCAGGGGGCCCAGTACTTC. It specifies CSVELQDRPQGAQYF.

This chain connects TRBV7-2 to TRBJ2-3; 7 bases map to TRBD2. The CDR3 contains 15 residues. CDR1 and CDR2 from the germline V gene are SGHTA and FQGNSA. Germline trimming cut 5 bases from V and 5 bases from J; bases unmatched to any gene: 10. The CDR3 here is CASSPEREWVDTQYF. CDR3 nucleotide sequence: TGTGCCAGCAGCCCAGAGCGGGAATGGGTAGATACGCAGTATTTT.

This clonotype was detected only a few times. CDR3 residues: CASIAIAGDYEQYF. CDR3 nucleotide sequence: TGTGCCAGCATCGCCATAGCGGGAGACTACGAGCAGTACTTC. The chain uses TRBV6-6 and TRBJ2-7; 9 bases align to TRBD2. Losses at the gene ends were 7 bases for V and 3 bases for J; bases not matched to a gene: 7. CDR1 and CDR2 from the germline V gene are MNHNY and SVGAGI (reference sequence). CDR3 length: 14 amino acids.

There are a few counts of this clonotype. The rearrangement joins TRBV20-1 to TRBJ1-2, with no clear D. The V gene's germline CDR1 is DFQATT and CDR2 SNEGSKA (reference sequence). The CDR3 has 12 amino acids. V lost 4 bases, J lost 4 bases, and 10 bases lay in between. The CDR3 DNA follows: TGCAGTGCTACCGGGATCTCCTATGGCTACACCTTC. Residues: CSATGISYGYTF.

The chain is built from TRBV7-9 and TRBJ2-3, with 7 positions matching TRBD2. From germline, CDR1 is SEHNR and CDR2 FQNEAQ (reference sequence). The length of the CDR3 is 15 residues. After removal of 3 bases from V and 2 bases from J, the junction contained 5 bases not matched to a gene. CDR3 protein: CASSLEGRATDTQYF. CDR3 DNA: TGTGCCAGCAGCTTGGAAGGGAGGGCCACAGATACGCAGTATTTT.

In its sample, this clonotype was seen a few times. The chain joins TRBV12-3 or TRBV12-4 to TRBJ2-1, with 10 bases fitting TRBD2. The CDR3 covers 14 residues. V was pared by 3 bases and J by 8 bases, with 4 bases of the junction left unmatched. The CDR3, as DNA: TGTGCCAGCAGTTTGCGGCTAGCGGGAGATGAGCAGTTCTTC. This translates into CASSLRLAGDEQFF.

The V gene is TRBV20-1, the J gene TRBJ1-1; D gene uncertain. V lost 2 bases and J 4 bases, leaving 5 bases between the germline ends. CDR1 and CDR2 (germline): DFQATT, SNEGSKA (reference sequence). The CDR3 totals 11 residues. The CDR3 reads CSARRPTEAFF. DNA for the CDR3: TGCAGTGCTAGAAGACCCACTGAAGCTTTCTTT.

This clonotype was counted many times. The chain carries TRBV20-1 and TRBJ1-2; 7 bases line up with TRBD1. Germline assignment: CDR1 DFQATT and CDR2 SNEGSKA (reference sequence). The CDR3 contains 13 residues. Losses at the gene ends were 0 bases for V and 7 bases for J; bases not matched to a gene: 5. The CDR3 DNA follows: TGCAGTGCTAGAGATAATAAGGGGGCTGGCTACACCTTC. Translation gives CSARDNKGAGYTF.

V and J are TRBV29-1 and TRBJ2-7; the D gene is possibly TRBD2 (5 bases). Looked up from germline, CDR1 is SQVTM and CDR2 is ANQGSEA. The CDR3 spans 12 residues. The V end lost 6 bases, the J end lost 0 bases, and 9 bases lay between the germline ends. CDR3 region: CSVREGSYEQYF. In nucleotides, the CDR3 is TGCAGCGTGCGAGAGGGCTCCTACGAGCAGTACTTC.

This clonotype was found a few times. The chain links TRBV30 to TRBJ2-3; D tentatively fits TRBD1 or TRBD2 (5 bases each). Germline-derived CDR1 and CDR2 are GTSNPN and SVGIG (reference sequence). This CDR3 has 14 residues. Deletions cut 2 bases from V and 1 base from J, with 10 bases between. In nucleotides, the CDR3 is TGTGCCTGGAGTTCCGGGACCCGCACAGATACGCAGTATTTT. The encoded protein is CAWSSGTRTDTQYF.

This clonotype was recorded a few times. The genes are TRBV12-3 or TRBV12-4 and TRBJ2-3; 8 bases fit TRBD2. The V segment lost 6 bases and the J segment 4 bases; nucleotides outside the gene matches: 12. The CDR3 totals 16 residues. CDR3: CASSPQGGGIPDTQYF. CDR3 DNA: TGTGCCAGCAGCCCCCAGGGCGGGGGGATCCCAGATACGCAGTATTTT.

This clonotype was observed a few times. This chain joins TRBV7-8 and TRBJ1-2; D perhaps matches TRBD1 (6 bases). The CDR3 is 16 amino acids. The V gene lost 2 bases and the J gene lost 0 bases, with 13 bases spanning the gap. CDR1 is SGHVS and CDR2 is FQNEAQ in the germline V gene. CDR3 in DNA: TGTGCCAGCAGCTTAACAGGGTCGGATGCTAACTATGGCTACACCTTC. It specifies CASSLTGSDANYGYTF.

This clonotype came up many times. This sequence joins TRBV30 and TRBJ2-7; the match to TRBD2 covers 10 bases. This CDR3 is built from 14 residues. V was pared by 1 base and J by 3 bases, with 3 bases of the junction left unmatched. Looked up from germline, CDR1 is GTSNPN and CDR2 is SVGIG (reference sequence). CDR3 in DNA: TGTGCCTGGAGTGGGACTAGCGGCTTCTACGAGCAGTACTTC. This gives the protein CAWSGTSGFYEQYF.